This T cell receptor (beta chain) was obtained from a study of blood T cells in healthy people across ages. For the second PCR, which ran for about 6 to 11 cycles, a sample-barcoded 5' primer and a J-beta primer mix were used. One entry per CDR3 protein, called by TCRdb with MiXCR from the 5' RACE reads. Among approximately 810,000 distinct CDR3 sequences, 29% were seen once, and the ten largest hold roughly 17%. The germline V gene has CDR1 SEHNR and CDR2 FQNEAQ (reference sequence). The CDR3 has 17 residues. V was pared by 4 bases and J by 7 bases, with 10 bases of the junction left unmatched. Sequenced input: blood. The sequence was collected from a woman over 75 in good health. The V and J genes are TRBV7-9 and TRBJ2-7, with TRBD2 matching over 16 bases. The CDR3 bases are TGTGCCAGCAGCTCATTTCAGGGGACTAGCGGGGGGGAAGAGCAGTACTTC. Its translation is CASSSFQGTSGGEEQYF. Using reference TRBV7-9 and TRBJ2-7 for the parts outside the CDR3, the full variable domain is DTGVSQNPRHKITKRGQNVTFRCDPISEHNRLYWYRQTLGQGPEFLTYFQNEAQLEKSRLLSDRFSAERPKGSFSTLEIQRTEQGDSAMYLCASSSFQGTSGGEEQYFGPGTRLTVT.